Listed here is a single T cell receptor (beta chain). Its specificity is unknown. Germline CDR1 SQVTM, CDR2 ANQGSEA. The CDR3 is 13 residues long. Trimming cost V 7 bases and J 2 bases, with 15 bases left between them. This sample is drawn from a study of PD-L1 blockade in urothelial cancer. Across the study: The median T cell count in blood samples was approximately 140,000.

Using immunoSEQ multiplex PCR, the repertoire was profiled, and TCRdb retains in-frame clones only, with some absent. The sample has some 45,000 clones; approximately 90% are singletons. Study-level findings and limits: TCR clonality was measured in pretreatment peripheral blood. Clonality below the median predicted better survival. Larger 3-week expansion of tumor-associated blood clones was seen in durable-benefit patients.

The input for sequencing was PBMCs, taken around atezolizumab (anti-PD-L1) treatment. The TCR was taken from a man at least 80 years old with urothelial cancer. The rearrangement uses TRBV29-1 and TRBJ2-7; TRBD1 is a possible D gene (6 bases). The CDR3 sequence: CSASTGITYEQYF. The CDR3 nucleotides read TGCAGCGCTTCGACAGGTATAACCTACGAGCAGTACTTC.